These 13 T cell receptor beta chains came from one sample sequenced in a study of blood T cell repertoires in COVID-19. Repertoires were generated with immunoSEQ multiplex PCR, while TCRdb's copy carries only in-frame clones and drops some. Of roughly 120,000 clones in the sample, roughly 74% were seen once. The sequenced sample consisted of peripheral blood. These receptor sequences come from a man older than 75 with COVID-19, enrolled during active disease.

The V gene is TRBV6-6, the J gene TRBJ2-2; the D is unclear. Trimming took off 7 bases at V and 3 bases at J, with 12 bases between the two ends. This CDR3 has 14 residues. Per the germline V gene, CDR1 is MNHNY and CDR2 is SVGAGI (reference sequence). The CDR3 DNA sequence: TGTGCCAGCACGTCCCGTACTGACACCGGGGAGCTGTTTTTT. Protein sequence: CASTSRTDTGELFF.

The chain carries TRBV5-1 and TRBJ2-2; 9 bases fit TRBD1. V shed 0 bases, J shed 5 bases, and the junction held 5 bases outside the gene matches. Germline CDR1 SGHRS, CDR2 YFSETQ. The CDR3 runs to 16 residues. CDR3: CASSLGGQGLTGELFF. The CDR3 coding sequence is TGCGCCAGCAGCTTGGGGGGACAGGGACTGACCGGGGAGCTGTTTTTT.

The rearrangement joins TRBV5-1 to TRBJ1-6; 11 bases match TRBD1. The CDR3 runs 15 residues. Germline CDR1 is SGHRS and CDR2 is YFSETQ. Germline trimming cut 4 bases from V and 10 bases from J; bases unmatched to any gene: 7. CDR3 nucleotide sequence: TGCGCCAGCAGCAAGGACAGGGGGCGCCGATCACCCCTCCACTTT. This translates into CASSKDRGRRSPLHF.

This clone has only one observation. The rearrangement uses TRBV5-8 and TRBJ2-1; 10 bases line up with TRBD2. This CDR3 comprises 15 residues. The trim removed 1 base at V and 9 bases at J, leaving 7 bases unmatched. Germline CDR1 and CDR2: SGHTS and YDEGEE. This CDR3 is CASSLRVAGGGEQFF. The DNA for the CDR3 is TGTGCCAGCAGCTTGAGGGTAGCGGGAGGCGGTGAGCAGTTCTTC.

Sample share makes this clone medium-sized. The chain carries TRBV3-1 (or the pseudogene TRBV3-2) and TRBJ2-2, with a tentative D call TRBD2 (5 bases). Germline assignment: CDR1 LGHDT and CDR2 YNNKEL (reference sequence). V shed 8 bases and J shed 7 bases, with 8 bases lying between them. There are 11 residues in the CDR3. The CDR3 nucleotides are TGTGCCAGCTGGGGAGTCGGGGAGCTGTTTTTT. Translation: CASWGVGELFF.

In this sample, this clone turned up once. The chain links TRBV28 to TRBJ1-2; no firm D call. V lost 4 bases, J lost 0 bases, and 9 bases lay in between. Germline-derived CDR1 and CDR2 are MDHEN and SYDVKM. The CDR3 is 14 amino acids. CDR3 coding DNA: TGTGCCAGCAGTTCCGATCTAACTAACTATGGCTACACCTTC. Translated: CASSSDLTNYGYTF.

This chain uses TRBV7-9 with TRBJ1-5, with 7 nucleotides matching TRBD1. Germline-derived CDR1 and CDR2 are SEHNR and FQNEAQ (reference sequence). The V gene end was trimmed by 5 bases and the J gene end by 3 bases; junction bases not matched to a gene: 4. This CDR3 has 14 residues. The CDR3 DNA is TGTGCCAGCAGCCCCGGACAGGACAATCAGCCCCAGCATTTT. This encodes CASSPGQDNQPQHF.

The chain carries TRBV19 and TRBJ1-4; TRBD1 matches at 8 bases. This CDR3 is built from 15 residues. The germline gives CDR1 LNHDA, CDR2 SQIVND (reference sequence). The ends lost 9 bases at V and 4 bases at J; junction bases unmatched: 10. CDR3 in amino acids: CASRGPGWGNEKLFF. In nucleotides, the CDR3 is TGTGCCAGCAGGGGGCCAGGGTGGGGTAATGAAAAACTGTTTTTT.

This clone showed up many times. This chain uses TRBV5-3 with TRBJ1-4; D remains ambiguous. TRBV5-3 is flagged as an ORF with uncertain function. There are 8 residues in the CDR3. CDR3 DNA: TGTGGAGATGAAAAACTGTTTTTT. This gives the protein CGDEKLFF.

The chain joins TRBV4-3 to TRBJ2-1; 8 bases are a match to TRBD2. Germline V gene sequence: CDR1 LGHNA, CDR2 YSLEER. The J segment lost 7 bases and the V segment lost 3 bases, leaving 5 bases of the junction unmatched. This CDR3 contains 14 residues. CDR3 DNA: TGCGCCAGCAGCCATCAGACTAGCGATAATGAGCAGTTCTTC. Translating gives CASSHQTSDNEQFF.

This clone was observed a single time. The V gene is TRBV6-1, the J gene TRBJ2-7, with 10 bases that match TRBD2. The germline V gene encodes CDR1 MNHNS and CDR2 SASEGT. V lost 3 bases, J lost 3 bases, and 2 bases stayed unmatched. There are 14 residues in the CDR3. The DNA of the CDR3 is TGTGCCAGCAGTGAGGGACTAGCGCGCTACGAGCAGTACTTC. This sequence encodes CASSEGLARYEQYF.

This clone showed up many times. The chain uses TRBV19 and TRBJ1-6; D is perhaps TRBD1 (6 bases). The germline V gene has CDR1 LNHDA and CDR2 SQIVND (reference sequence). The length of the CDR3 is 16 residues. Trimming removed 6 bases at V and 5 bases at J, with 17 bases between. The CDR3 sequence is CASRSEGERDNSPLHF. Here the CDR3 DNA reads TGTGCCAGTAGATCTGAGGGGGAGAGGGATAATTCACCCCTCCACTTT. Full variable domain (rest looked up from reference TRBV19 and TRBJ1-6): DGGITQSPKYLFRKEGQNVTLSCEQNLNHDAMYWYRQDPGQGLRLIYYSQIVNDFQKGDIAEGYSVSREKKESFPLTVTSAQKNPTAFYLCASRSEGERDNSPLHFGNGTRLTVT.

V usage is TRBV2 and J usage is TRBJ1-2; maybe TRBD1 (6 bases). Trimming left V 8 bases short and J 0 bases short, with 19 bases between. Germline V CDR1 and CDR2: SNHLY, FYNNEI. CDR3 length equals 16 residues. CDR3 in DNA: TGTGCCAGCCGCGAGGACAGCCCTTTCCCTAACTATGGCTACACCTTC. Its protein product is CASREDSPFPNYGYTF.